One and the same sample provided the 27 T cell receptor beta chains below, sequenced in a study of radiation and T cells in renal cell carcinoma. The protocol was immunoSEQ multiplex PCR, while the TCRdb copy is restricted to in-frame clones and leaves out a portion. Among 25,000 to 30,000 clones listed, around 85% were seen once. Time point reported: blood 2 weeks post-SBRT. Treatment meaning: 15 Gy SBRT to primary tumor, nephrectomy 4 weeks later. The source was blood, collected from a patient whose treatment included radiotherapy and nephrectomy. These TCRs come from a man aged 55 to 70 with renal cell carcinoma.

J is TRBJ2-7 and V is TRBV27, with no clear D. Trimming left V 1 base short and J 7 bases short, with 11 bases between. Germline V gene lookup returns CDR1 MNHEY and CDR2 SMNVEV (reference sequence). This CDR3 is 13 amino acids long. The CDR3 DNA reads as TGTGCCAGCAGTTTATTTCCCCGTGGGGAGCAGTACTTC. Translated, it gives CASSLFPRGEQYF.

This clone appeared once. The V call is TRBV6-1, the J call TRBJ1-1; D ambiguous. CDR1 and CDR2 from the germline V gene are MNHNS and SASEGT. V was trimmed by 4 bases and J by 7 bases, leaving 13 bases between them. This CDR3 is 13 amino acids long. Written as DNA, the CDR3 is TGTGCCAGCAGTGCCGGACGGGCGCTTGAAGCTTTCTTT. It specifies CASSAGRALEAFF.

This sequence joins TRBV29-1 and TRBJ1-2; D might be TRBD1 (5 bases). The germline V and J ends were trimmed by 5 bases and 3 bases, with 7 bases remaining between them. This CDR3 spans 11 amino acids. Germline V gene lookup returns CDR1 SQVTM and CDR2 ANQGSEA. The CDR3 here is CSVRDDYGYTF. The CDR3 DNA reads TGCAGCGTTCGGGACGACTATGGCTACACCTTC.

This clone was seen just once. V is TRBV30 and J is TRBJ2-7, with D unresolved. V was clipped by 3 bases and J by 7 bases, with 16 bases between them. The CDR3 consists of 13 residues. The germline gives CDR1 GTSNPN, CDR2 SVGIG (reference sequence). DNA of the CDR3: TGTGCCTGGAGGACTTCCTTTTTAGCAGAGCAGTACTTC. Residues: CAWRTSFLAEQYF.

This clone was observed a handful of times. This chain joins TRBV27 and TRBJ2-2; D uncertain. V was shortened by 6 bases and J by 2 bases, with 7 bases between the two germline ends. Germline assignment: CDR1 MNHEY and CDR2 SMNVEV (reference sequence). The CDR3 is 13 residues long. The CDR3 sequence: CASRLSNTGELFF. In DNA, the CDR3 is TGTGCCAGCAGACTAAGTAACACCGGGGAGCTGTTTTTT.

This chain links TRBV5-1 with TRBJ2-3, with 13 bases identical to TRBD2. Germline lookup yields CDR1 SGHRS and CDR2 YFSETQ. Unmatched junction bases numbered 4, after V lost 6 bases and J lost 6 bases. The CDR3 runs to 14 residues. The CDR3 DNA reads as TGCGCCAGCACTGGACTAGCGGGAGTGGATACGCAGTATTTT. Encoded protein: CASTGLAGVDTQYF. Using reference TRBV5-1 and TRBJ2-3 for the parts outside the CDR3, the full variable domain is KAGVTQTPRYLIKTRGQQVTLSCSPISGHRSVSWYQQTPGQGLQFLFEYFSETQRNKGNFPGRFSGRQFSNSRSEMNVSTLELGDSALYLCASTGLAGVDTQYFGPGTRLTVL.

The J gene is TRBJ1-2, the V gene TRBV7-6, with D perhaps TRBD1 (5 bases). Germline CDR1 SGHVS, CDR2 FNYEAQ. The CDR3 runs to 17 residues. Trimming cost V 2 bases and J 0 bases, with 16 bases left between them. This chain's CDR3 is CASSLIPGSDTNYGYTF. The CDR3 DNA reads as TGTGCCAGCAGCTTAATACCCGGGTCGGACACTAACTATGGCTACACCTTC.

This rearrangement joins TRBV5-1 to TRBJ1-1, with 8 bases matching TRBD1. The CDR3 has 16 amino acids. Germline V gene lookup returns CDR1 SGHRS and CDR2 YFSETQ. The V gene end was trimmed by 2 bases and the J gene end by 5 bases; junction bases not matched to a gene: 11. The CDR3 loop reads CASSFERQGLGTEAFF. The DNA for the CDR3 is TGCGCCAGCAGCTTCGAAAGACAGGGGCTTGGTACTGAAGCTTTCTTT.

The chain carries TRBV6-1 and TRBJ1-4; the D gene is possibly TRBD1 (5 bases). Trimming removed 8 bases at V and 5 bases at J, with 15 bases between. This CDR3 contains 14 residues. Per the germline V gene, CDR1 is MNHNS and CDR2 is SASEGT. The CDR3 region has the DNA TGTGCCAGCCTTCCGGGGGTCAAGAATGAAAAACTGTTTTTT. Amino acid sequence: CASLPGVKNEKLFF.

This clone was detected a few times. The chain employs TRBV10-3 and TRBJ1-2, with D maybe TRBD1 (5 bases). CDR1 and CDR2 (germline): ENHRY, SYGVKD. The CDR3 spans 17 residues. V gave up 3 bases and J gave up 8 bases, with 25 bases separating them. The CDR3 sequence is CAISDSALQALMGGYTF. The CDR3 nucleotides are TGTGCCATCAGTGATTCGGCCTTACAGGCCCTTATGGGGGGCTACACCTTC.

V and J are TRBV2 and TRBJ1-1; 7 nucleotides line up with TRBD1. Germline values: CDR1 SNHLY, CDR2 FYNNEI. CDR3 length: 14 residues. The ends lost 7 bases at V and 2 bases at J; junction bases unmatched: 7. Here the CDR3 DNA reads TGTGCCAGCATGGACAGGTATATCAACACTGAAGCTTTCTTT. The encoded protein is CASMDRYINTEAFF.

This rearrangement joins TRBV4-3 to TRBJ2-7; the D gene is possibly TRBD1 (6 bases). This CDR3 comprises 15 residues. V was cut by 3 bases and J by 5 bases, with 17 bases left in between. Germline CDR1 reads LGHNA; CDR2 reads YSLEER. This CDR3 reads CASSQTQGYGDEQYF. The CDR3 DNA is TGCGCCAGCAGCCAGACCCAGGGGTATGGGGACGAGCAGTACTTC.

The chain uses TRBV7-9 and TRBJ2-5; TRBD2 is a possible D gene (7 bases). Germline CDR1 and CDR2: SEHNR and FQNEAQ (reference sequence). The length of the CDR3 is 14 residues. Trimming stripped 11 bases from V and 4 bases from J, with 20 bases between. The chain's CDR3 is CAGRLAEGGETQYF. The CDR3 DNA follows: TGTGCCGGGCGTCTAGCGGAGGGGGGAGAGACCCAGTACTTC.

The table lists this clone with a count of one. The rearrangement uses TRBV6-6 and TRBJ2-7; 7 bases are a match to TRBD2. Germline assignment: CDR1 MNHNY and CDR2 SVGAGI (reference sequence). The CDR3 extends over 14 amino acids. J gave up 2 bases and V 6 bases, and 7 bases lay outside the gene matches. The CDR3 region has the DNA TGTGCCAGCAGGCCGACAAGCGGGGCCTACGAGCAGTACTTC. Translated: CASRPTSGAYEQYF.

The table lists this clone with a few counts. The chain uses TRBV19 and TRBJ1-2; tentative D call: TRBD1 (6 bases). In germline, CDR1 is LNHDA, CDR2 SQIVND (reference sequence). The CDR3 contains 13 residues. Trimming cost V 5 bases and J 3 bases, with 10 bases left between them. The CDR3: CASSLTGDYGYTF. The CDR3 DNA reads TGTGCCAGTAGTCTGACAGGCGACTATGGCTACACCTTC.

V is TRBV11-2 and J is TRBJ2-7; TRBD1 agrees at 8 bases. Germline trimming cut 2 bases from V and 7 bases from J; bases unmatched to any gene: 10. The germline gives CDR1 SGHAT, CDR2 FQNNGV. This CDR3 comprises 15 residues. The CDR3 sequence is CASSLLQQGVREQYF. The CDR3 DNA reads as TGTGCCAGCAGCTTACTTCAACAGGGGGTTAGGGAGCAGTACTTC.

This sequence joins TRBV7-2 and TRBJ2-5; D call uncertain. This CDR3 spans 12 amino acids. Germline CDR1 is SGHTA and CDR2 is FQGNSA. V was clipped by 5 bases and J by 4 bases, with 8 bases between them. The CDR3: CASSELPETQYF. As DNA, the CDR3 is TGTGCCAGCAGCGAACTCCCAGAGACCCAGTACTTC.

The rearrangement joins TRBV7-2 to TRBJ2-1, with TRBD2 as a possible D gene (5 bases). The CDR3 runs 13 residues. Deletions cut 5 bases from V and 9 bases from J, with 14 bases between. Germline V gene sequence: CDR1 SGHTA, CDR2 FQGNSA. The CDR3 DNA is TGTGCCAGCAGCCAGCGGCGGGTGGGTGAGCAGTTCTTC. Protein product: CASSQRRVGEQFF.

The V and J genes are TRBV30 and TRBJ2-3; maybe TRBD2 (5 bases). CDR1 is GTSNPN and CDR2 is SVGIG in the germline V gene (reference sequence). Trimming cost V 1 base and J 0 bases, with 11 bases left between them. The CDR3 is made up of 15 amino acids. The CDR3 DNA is TGTGCCTGGAGTGGGGCGGGCGTAAGCACAGATACGCAGTATTTT. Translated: CAWSGAGVSTDTQYF.

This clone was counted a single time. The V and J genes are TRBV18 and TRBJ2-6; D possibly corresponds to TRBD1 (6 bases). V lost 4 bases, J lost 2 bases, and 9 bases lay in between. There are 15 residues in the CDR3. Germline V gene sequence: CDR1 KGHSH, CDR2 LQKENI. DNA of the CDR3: TGTGCCAGCTCACTACAGGGAGCTGGGGCCAACGTCCTGACTTTC. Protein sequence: CASSLQGAGANVLTF.

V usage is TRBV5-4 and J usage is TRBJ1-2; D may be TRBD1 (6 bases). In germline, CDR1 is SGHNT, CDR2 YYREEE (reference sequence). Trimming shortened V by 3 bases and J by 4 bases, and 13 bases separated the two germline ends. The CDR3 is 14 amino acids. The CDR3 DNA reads TGTGCCAGCAGCTCCCCCGGGACAATCTATGGCTACACCTTC. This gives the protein CASSSPGTIYGYTF.

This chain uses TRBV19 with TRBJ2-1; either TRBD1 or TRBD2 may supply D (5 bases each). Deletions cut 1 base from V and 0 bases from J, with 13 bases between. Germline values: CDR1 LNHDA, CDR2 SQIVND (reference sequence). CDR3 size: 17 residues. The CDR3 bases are TGTGCCAGTAGTATAGCCCGCCCAGGGAGCTCCTACAATGAGCAGTTCTTC. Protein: CASSIARPGSSYNEQFF.

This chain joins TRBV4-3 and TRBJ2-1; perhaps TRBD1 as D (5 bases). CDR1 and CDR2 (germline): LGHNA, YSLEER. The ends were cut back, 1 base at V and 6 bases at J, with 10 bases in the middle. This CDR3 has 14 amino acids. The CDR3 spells CASSQVAGPNEQFF. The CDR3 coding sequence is TGCGCCAGCAGCCAAGTGGCAGGGCCCAATGAGCAGTTCTTC.

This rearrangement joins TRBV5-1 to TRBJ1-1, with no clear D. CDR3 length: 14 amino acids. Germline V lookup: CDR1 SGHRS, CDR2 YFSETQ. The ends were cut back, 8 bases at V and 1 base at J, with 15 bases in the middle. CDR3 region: CASGIELGNTEAFF. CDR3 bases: TGCGCCAGTGGGATCGAACTAGGGAACACTGAAGCTTTCTTT. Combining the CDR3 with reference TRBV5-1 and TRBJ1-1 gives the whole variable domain KAGVTQTPRYLIKTRGQQVTLSCSPISGHRSVSWYQQTPGQGLQFLFEYFSETQRNKGNFPGRFSGRQFSNSRSEMNVSTLELGDSALYLCASGIELGNTEAFFGQGTRLTVV.

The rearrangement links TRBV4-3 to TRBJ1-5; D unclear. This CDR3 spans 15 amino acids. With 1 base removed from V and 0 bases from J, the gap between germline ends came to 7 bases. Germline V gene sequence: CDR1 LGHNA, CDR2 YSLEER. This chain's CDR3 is CASSQVMGSNQPQHF. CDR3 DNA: TGCGCCAGCAGCCAAGTAATGGGTAGCAATCAGCCCCAGCATTTT.

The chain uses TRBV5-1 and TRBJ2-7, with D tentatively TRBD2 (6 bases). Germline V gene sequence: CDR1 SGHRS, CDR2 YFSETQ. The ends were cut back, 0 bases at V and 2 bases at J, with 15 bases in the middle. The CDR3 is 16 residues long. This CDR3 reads CASSLAGGLRPYEQYF. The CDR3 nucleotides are TGCGCCAGCAGCTTGGCCGGCGGACTACGCCCCTACGAGCAGTACTTC. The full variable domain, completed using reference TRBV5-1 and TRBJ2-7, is KAGVTQTPRYLIKTRGQQVTLSCSPISGHRSVSWYQQTPGQGLQFLFEYFSETQRNKGNFPGRFSGRQFSNSRSEMNVSTLELGDSALYLCASSLAGGLRPYEQYFGPGTRLTVT.

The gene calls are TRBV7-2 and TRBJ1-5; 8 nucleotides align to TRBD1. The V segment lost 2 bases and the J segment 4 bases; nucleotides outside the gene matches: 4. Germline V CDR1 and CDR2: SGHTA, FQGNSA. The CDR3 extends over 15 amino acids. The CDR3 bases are TGTGCCAGCAGCTTATCGACAGGGGCAAATCAGCCCCAGCATTTT. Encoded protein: CASSLSTGANQPQHF. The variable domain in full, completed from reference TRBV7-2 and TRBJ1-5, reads GAGVSQSPSNKVTEKGKDVELRCDPISGHTALYWYRQSLGQGLEFLIYFQGNSAPDKSGLPSDRFSAERTGGSVSTLTIQRTQQEDSAVYLCASSLSTGANQPQHFGDGTRLSIL.